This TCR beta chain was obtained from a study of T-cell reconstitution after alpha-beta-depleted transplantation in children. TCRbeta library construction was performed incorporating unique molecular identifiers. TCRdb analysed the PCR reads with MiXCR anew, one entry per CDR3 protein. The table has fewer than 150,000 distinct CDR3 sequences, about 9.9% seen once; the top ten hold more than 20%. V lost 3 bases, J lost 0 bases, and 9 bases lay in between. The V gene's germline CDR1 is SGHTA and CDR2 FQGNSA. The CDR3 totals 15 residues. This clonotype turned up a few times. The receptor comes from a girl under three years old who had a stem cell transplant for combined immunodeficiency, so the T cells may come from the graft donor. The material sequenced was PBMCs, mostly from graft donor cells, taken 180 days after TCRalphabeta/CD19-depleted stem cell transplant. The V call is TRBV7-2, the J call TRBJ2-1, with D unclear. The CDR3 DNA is TGTGCCAGCAGCTTTAACGGAGACTCCTACAATGAGCAGTTCTTC. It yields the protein CASSFNGDSYNEQFF.